This is a list of T cell receptor beta chains from one sample in a study of blood T cell repertoires in COVID-19. Produced via immunoSEQ multiplex PCR; TCRdb's table is partial and in-frame only. The sample holds approximately 70,000 clones, about 90% seen once. The sample consisted of peripheral blood. The receptors come from a human donor with active COVID-19. The donor label of this sample is uncertain. The CDR3 runs from the conserved cysteine through the conserved F or W. The D gene is left open where the match is weak. Clone sizes are given selectively: once, few, many, or a class where the clone is expanded.

v_call	clone_size	d_call	j_call	cdr3_nt	cdr3_aa
TRBV18	NA	NA	TRBJ2-3	TGTGCCAGCTCACGGACAGCTACAGATACGCAGTATTTT	CASSRTATDTQYF
TRBV28	NA	NA	TRBJ2-7	TGTGCCAGCAGTTTAGATCCAGTCTCCTACGAGCAGTACTTC	CASSLDPVSYEQYF
TRBV30	NA	NA	TRBJ1-5	TGTGCCTGGAGTGTACAGACAGATCAGCCCCAGCATTTT	CAWSVQTDQPQHF
TRBV7-8	NA	TRBD1	TRBJ2-7	TGTGCCAGCAGCTTAGCTGGGACAGACTACGAGCAGTACTTC	CASSLAGTDYEQYF
TRBV7-9	NA	TRBD1	TRBJ1-4	TGTGCCAGCAGCTTAGGACAGGGTCGTGAAAAACTGTTTTTT	CASSLGQGREKLFF
TRBV2	NA	TRBD1	TRBJ2-3	TGTGCCAGCAGTGGGTGGCAGGGGGTGGATACGCAGTATTTT	CASSGWQGVDTQYF
TRBV18	NA	TRBD1	TRBJ1-1	TGTGCCAGCTCACCATGGGACAGTAACACTGAAGCTTTCTTT	CASSPWDSNTEAFF
TRBV29-1	NA	NA	TRBJ1-3	TGCAGCGTTGAAGAACGTGGAGGGCTGGATGGAAACACCATATATTTT	CSVEERGGLDGNTIYF
TRBV7-2	NA	TRBD2	TRBJ2-3	TGTGCCAGCAGCTTACTAGCGGGGCCCACAGATACGCAGTATTTT	CASSLLAGPTDTQYF
TRBV28	NA	NA	TRBJ1-6	TGTGCCAGCACGGGGTCCTATAATTCACCCCTCCACTTT	CASTGSYNSPLHF
TRBV27	NA	TRBD2	TRBJ2-1	TGTGCCACCCGAGGACTAGCGGGAAATGAGCAGTTCTTC	CATRGLAGNEQFF
TRBV5-1	NA	NA	TRBJ2-7	TGCGCCAGCAGGGCAACTAGCAGCTCCTACGAGCAGTACTTC	CASRATSSSYEQYF
TRBV5-4	once	TRBD1	TRBJ1-3	TGTGCCAGCAGCCCAGGGACAGGGCTTGGAAACACCATATATTTT	CASSPGTGLGNTIYF
TRBV7-2	NA	TRBD2	TRBJ2-1	TGTGCCAGCCGGACTAGCGGGAGAAATGAGCAGTTCTTC	CASRTSGRNEQFF
TRBV19	NA	NA	TRBJ2-5	TGTGCCAGTAGTACAGACAGACAAGAGACCCAGTACTTC	CASSTDRQETQYF
TRBV10-2	once	NA	TRBJ1-1	TGCGCCAGCAGTGGCAACGGTGAGAACACTGAAGCTTTCTTT	CASSGNGENTEAFF
TRBV6-5	once	TRBD1	TRBJ1-4	TGTGCCAGCAGCCGGGACAGGGTAAATGAAAAACTGTTTTTT	CASSRDRVNEKLFF